This T cell receptor (beta chain) originates from a study of T cell repertoires in cytomegalovirus infection. Overall study context: Public TCR beta signatures were indicative of both CMV infection and a matching HLA type. Study-wide findings and caveats: Cumulative public TCR beta family frequency identified carriers of CMV plus the relevant HLA. The ex vivo response was dominated by HLA-C-restricted CMV-specific TCR beta clonotypes.

This clonotype was recorded many times. Antigen specificity is unknown. The trim removed 5 bases at V and 6 bases at J, leaving 7 bases unmatched. Germline V lookup: CDR1 MNHEY, CDR2 SVGEGT. The CDR3 sequence is 15 residues long. MiXCR was run by TCRdb on the reads, yielding one entry per CDR3 protein. The table lists approximately 490,000 distinct CDR3 sequences, 10% to 12% of them singletons. This chain links TRBV6-2 or TRBV6-3 with TRBJ2-2, with 9 bases lining up with TRBD2. The sample taken for sequencing was PBMCs. The sequence came from a human donor in good health (CMV status not recorded). Some clones in this sample may be carry-over from other donors' samples. Here the CDR3 DNA reads TGTGCCAGCAGTGATCAGCGGGGGGTCGCCGGGGAGCTGTTTTTT. This gives the protein CASSDQRGVAGELFF.